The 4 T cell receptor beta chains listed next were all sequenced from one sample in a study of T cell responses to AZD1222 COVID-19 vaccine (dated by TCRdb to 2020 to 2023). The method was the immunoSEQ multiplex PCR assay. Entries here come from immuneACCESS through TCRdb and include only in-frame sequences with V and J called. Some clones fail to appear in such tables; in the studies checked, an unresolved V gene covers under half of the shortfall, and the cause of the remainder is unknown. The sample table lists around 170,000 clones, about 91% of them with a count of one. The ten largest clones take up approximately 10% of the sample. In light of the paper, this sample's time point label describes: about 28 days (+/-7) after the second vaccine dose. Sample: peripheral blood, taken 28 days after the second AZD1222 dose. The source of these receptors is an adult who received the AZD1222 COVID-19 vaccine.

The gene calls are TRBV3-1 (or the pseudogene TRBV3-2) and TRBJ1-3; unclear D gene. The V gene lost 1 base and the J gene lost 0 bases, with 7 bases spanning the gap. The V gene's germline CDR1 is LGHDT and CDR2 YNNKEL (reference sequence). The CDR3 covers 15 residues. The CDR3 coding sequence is TGTGCCAGCAGCCAAGGAAGAGTCTCTGGAAACACCATATATTTT. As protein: CASSQGRVSGNTIYF.

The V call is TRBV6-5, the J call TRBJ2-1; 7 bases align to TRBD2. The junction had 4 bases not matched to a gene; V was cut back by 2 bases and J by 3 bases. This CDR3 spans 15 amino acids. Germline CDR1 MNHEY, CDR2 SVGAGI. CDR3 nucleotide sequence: TGTGCCAGCAGTTACCGGACGGGGGGCTACAATGAGCAGTTCTTC. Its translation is CASSYRTGGYNEQFF.

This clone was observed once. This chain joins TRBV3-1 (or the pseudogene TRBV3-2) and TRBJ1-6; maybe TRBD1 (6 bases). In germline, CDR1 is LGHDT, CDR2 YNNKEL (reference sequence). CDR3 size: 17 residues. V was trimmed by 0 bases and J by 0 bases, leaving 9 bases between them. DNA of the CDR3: TGTGCCAGCAGCCAAGAGCAGGGGAGCTCCTATAATTCACCCCTCCACTTT. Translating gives CASSQEQGSSYNSPLHF.

The CDR3 sequence: CASSLPPRTEAFF. In DNA, the CDR3 is TGTGCCAGCAGTTTGCCCCCCCGGACTGAAGCTTTCTTT. The V call is TRBV12-3 or TRBV12-4, the J call TRBJ1-1; no clear D. This CDR3 comprises 13 residues. Trimming removed 3 bases at V and 5 bases at J, with 10 bases between.